This T cell receptor (beta chain) was captured in a study of shared clonotypes between healthy human individuals. Notes on the study in general: The low donor count limited represented genetic and exposure-history diversity. Clonotype sharing across a few donors was observed for 4.5% to 6.5% of naive CD4 clonotypes. Naive subsets tended to show greater estimated richness than memory subsets.

Details on this clone: The antigen is undetermined.

Negatively enriched CD4+ T cells were divided by CD45RA into naive and memory. The repertoire was sequenced with immunoSEQ multiplex PCR; TCRdb's copy has only in-frame clones and lacks some. The table lists about 2.3 million clones, more than 80% of them singletons. The ends lost 5 bases at V and 4 bases at J; junction bases unmatched: 7. CDR1 is MNHEY, CDR2 SMNVEV, per germline (reference sequence). The CDR3 is 14 amino acids. This clonotype originated in a man between 18 and 29 years old in good health. Some clones in this sample may be carry-over from other donors' samples. The chain joins TRBV27 to TRBJ1-1; 7 bases are a match to TRBD1. Input material: naive CD4+ T cells from PBMCs. Described subset: CD45RA+ positively selected. The CDR3 loop reads CASSILRTGTEAFF. DNA of the CDR3: TGTGCCAGCAGTATACTCCGGACAGGCACTGAAGCTTTCTTT.